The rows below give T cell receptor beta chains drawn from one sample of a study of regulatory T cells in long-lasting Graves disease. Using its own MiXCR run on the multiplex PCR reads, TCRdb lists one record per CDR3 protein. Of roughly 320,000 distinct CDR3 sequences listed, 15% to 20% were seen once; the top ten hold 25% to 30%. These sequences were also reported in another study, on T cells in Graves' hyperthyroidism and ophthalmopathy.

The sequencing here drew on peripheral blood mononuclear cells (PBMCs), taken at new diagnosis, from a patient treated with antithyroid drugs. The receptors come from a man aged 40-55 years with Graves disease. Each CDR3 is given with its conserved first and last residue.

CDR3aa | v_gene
CSVPRQGLSSYNEQFF | TRBV29-1
CASSLRPGFGQFF | TRBV7-9
CASRIGTDQETQYF | TRBV5-1
CASSSPGQGIRETQYF | TRBV28
CASSEQTSAVNTQYF | TRBV2
CASIGTGVNTEAFF | TRBV2
CASSFEDFNLQYF | TRBV5-5
CASSIFRRASTDTQYF | TRBV25-1
CASTRDGVAKNIQYF | TRBV28
CASRAGSGGSQPQHF | TRBV2
CASSRTASGPSTDTQYF | TRBV5-1
CASSSPTGTGNEKLFF | TRBV28
CASSVREGYGYTF | TRBV7-3
CASSLPGGPNTIYF | TRBV7-9
CASSRKGSGFQFF | TRBV7-2
CAILQGWEQPQHF | TRBV28
CASSPTETGELFF | TRBV18
CAWSVPDRRSSPLHF | TRBV30
CASSQAGGNSPLHF | TRBV4-1
CASSQQPGQHNEQFF | TRBV7-2
CASSVGTYGYTF | TRBV6-2/TRBV6-3
CASSPGGVNTEAFF | TRBV28
CASNFGGAREQYF | TRBV28
CASSVVGSVGHTQYF | TRBV9
CASSLAGTAGAFF | TRBV11-2
CATSGTGRMGEQYF | TRBV2
CAWRVSGGFKDTQYF | TRBV30
CSALNTGQYSNQPQHF | TRBV20-1
CSASGLRVYGYTF | TRBV20-1
CASSYSRVAGDTQYF | TRBV6-2/TRBV6-3
CASSDPQGYYGYTF | TRBV6-1
CASSQGLAGGRSF | TRBV7-2
CASSLNTGGLETQYF | TRBV7-3